The rows below give T cell receptor beta chains drawn from one sample of a study of human T cells and chemical hapten exposure. In TCRdb, the RACE reads were re-called with MiXCR into one record per CDR3 protein. The sample consists of approximately 90,000 distinct CDR3 sequences, about 9% of them appearing once. Sequenced material: whole blood, taken in connection with sensitization to the hapten diphenylcyclopropenone (DPC). The source is a man aged 40-50 years with alopecia areata. Some clones in this sample may be carry-over from other donors' samples. Each CDR3 is given with its conserved first and last residue. Each record gives: J gene, CDR3 length, V gene, CDR3 protein.

TRBJ2-3,13,TRBV18,CASSPGLEDTQYF
TRBJ2-3,16,TRBV9,CASSVGSGIITDTQYF
TRBJ1-5,15,TRBV6-5,CASSSEQGSRQPQHF
TRBJ2-3,18,TRBV7-3,CASSWDRANDSCTDTQYF
TRBJ2-1,17,TRBV20-1,CSARVSRGLAGSNEQFF
TRBJ1-6,14,TRBV7-2,CASSRQGNNSPLHF
TRBJ2-3,17,TRBV7-6,CASSSSFSGPSTDTQYF
TRBJ2-3,17,TRBV7-6,CASSLGVLAPSGDTQYF
TRBJ2-3,13,TRBV7-2,CASSRGMGDTQYF
TRBJ1-2,11,TRBV10-3,CAISESGGYTF
TRBJ2-1,15,TRBV12-3/TRBV12-4,CASSSGTSIHNEQFF
TRBJ2-5,15,TRBV9,CASSDPPRNQETQYF
TRBJ2-1,15,TRBV7-8,CASSLARAFHNEQFF
TRBJ2-7,11,TRBV29-1,CSVEGPGGQYF
TRBJ1-5,14,TRBV20-1,CSARGGFSNQPQHF
TRBJ2-1,17,TRBV5-6,CASRLSGQGAGFSEQFF
TRBJ1-2,13,TRBV6-1,CASSEGQGYGYTF
TRBJ2-2,15,TRBV5-4,CASSLPVTSAGELFF
TRBJ1-5,12,TRBV12-3/TRBV12-4,CASSRSDQPQHF
TRBJ1-1,14,TRBV11-2,CASSLDLGDTEAFF
TRBJ2-1,17,TRBV29-1,CSVEGTSGTYSYNEQFF
TRBJ2-1,15,TRBV12-3/TRBV12-4,CASSLLAGPYNEQFF
TRBJ2-1,14,TRBV3-1,CASSQRQGTGEQFF
TRBJ1-5,14,TRBV28,CASSLLLGNQPQHF
TRBJ1-1,14,TRBV6-2/TRBV6-3,CASRSTGQSTEAFF
TRBJ2-5,13,TRBV24-1,CATSDFFQETQYF
TRBJ2-3,18,TRBV24-1,CATSDSPGIAGSTDTQYF
TRBJ1-1,14,TRBV6-1,CASSSAGLATEAFF
TRBJ2-2,14,TRBV20-1,CSARDPTSSGELFF
TRBJ2-2,14,TRBV3-1,CASSQSPGTGELFF
TRBJ2-5,11,TRBV5-1,CASSCQETQYF